This T cell receptor beta chain emerged from a study of siplizumab effects on memory and regulatory T cells. General study results and limits: Of the alloreactive clones, only a minor fraction mapped to unstimulated subsets. Of the proliferating CD4+ or CD8+ clones, roughly 80-95% lacked a naive or memory phenotype that could be assigned.

In germline, CDR1 is MNHNY, CDR2 SVGAGI (reference sequence). This CDR3 is 16 amino acids long. Trimming removed 6 bases from V and 2 bases from J; junction bases left unmatched: 12. To note about this clone: The antigen is not known.

Clones were read by immunoSEQ multiplex PCR, and TCRdb kept only the in-frame ones, dropping some. The sample consists of around 120,000 clones, about 94% of them appearing once. The chain employs TRBV6-6 and TRBJ1-1; the match to TRBD1 covers 7 bases. This clonotype was sampled from a human donor in good health. Material for sequencing was non-Treg CD4+ T cells sorted from blood. CDR3 DNA sequence: TGTGCCAGCAGCGTAGGGGGGGGACAGCTAAACACTGAAGCTTTCTTT. It is translated as CASSVGGGQLNTEAFF.